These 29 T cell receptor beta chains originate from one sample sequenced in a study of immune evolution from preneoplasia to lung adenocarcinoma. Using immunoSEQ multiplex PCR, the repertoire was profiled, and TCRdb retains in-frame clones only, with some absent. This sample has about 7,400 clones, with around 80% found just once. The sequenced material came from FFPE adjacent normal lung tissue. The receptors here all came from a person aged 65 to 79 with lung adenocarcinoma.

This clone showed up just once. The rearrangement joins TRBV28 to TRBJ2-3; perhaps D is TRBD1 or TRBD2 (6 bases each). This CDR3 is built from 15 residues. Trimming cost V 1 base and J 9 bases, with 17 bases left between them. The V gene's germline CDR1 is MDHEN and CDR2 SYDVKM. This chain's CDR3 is CASSLFGGGKATQYF. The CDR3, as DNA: TGTGCCAGCAGTTTATTCGGGGGCGGGAAGGCAACGCAGTATTTT. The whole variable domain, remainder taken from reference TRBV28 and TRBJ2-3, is DVKVTQSSRYLVKRTGEKVFLECVQDMDHENMFWYRQDPGLGLRLIYFSYDVKMKEKGDIPEGYSVSREKKERFSLILESASTNQTSMYLCASSLFGGGKATQYFGPGTRLTVL.

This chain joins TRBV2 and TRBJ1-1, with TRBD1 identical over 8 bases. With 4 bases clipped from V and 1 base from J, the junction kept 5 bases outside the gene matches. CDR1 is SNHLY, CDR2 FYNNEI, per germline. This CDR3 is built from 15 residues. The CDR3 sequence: CASSGTGGENTEAFF. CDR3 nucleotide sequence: TGTGCCAGCAGTGGTACAGGGGGGGAGAACACTGAAGCTTTCTTT.

The CDR3 sequence: CASSKLEGNEQFF. CDR3 in DNA: TGTGCCAGCAGCAAACTAGAAGGTAATGAGCAGTTCTTC. The gene calls are TRBV6-5 and TRBJ2-1, with D tentatively TRBD2 (5 bases). CDR3 size: 13 residues. V shed 6 bases and J shed 7 bases, with 13 bases lying between them. From germline, CDR1 is MNHEY and CDR2 SVGAGI.

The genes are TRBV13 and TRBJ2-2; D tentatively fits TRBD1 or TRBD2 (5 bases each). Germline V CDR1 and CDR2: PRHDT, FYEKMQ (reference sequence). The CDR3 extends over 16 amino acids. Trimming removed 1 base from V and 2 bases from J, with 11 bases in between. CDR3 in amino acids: CASSLDGTVNTGELFF. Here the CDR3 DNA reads TGTGCCAGCAGCTTAGATGGGACGGTAAACACCGGGGAGCTGTTTTTT.

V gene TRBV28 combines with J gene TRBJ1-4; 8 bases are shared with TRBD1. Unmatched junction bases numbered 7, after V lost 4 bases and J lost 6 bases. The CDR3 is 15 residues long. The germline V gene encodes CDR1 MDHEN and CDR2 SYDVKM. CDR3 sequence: CASSSQTGVDEKLFF. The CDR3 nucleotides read TGTGCCAGCAGTTCGCAGACAGGGGTGGATGAAAAACTGTTTTTT. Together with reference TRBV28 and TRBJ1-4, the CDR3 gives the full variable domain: DVKVTQSSRYLVKRTGEKVFLECVQDMDHENMFWYRQDPGLGLRLIYFSYDVKMKEKGDIPEGYSVSREKKERFSLILESASTNQTSMYLCASSSQTGVDEKLFFGSGTQLSVL.

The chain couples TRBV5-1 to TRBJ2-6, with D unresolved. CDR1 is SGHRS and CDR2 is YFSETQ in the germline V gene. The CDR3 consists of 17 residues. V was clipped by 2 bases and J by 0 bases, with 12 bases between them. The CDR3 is CASSLRAVSSGANVLTF. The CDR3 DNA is TGCGCCAGCAGCTTACGTGCGGTGAGCTCTGGGGCCAACGTCCTGACTTTC. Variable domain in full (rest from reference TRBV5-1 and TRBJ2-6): KAGVTQTPRYLIKTRGQQVTLSCSPISGHRSVSWYQQTPGQGLQFLFEYFSETQRNKGNFPGRFSGRQFSNSRSEMNVSTLELGDSALYLCASSLRAVSSGANVLTFGAGSRLTVL.

CDR3 in DNA: TGTGCCAGCAGCCCGGATGCCGGGGAGCTGTTTTTT. Translated, it gives CASSPDAGELFF. The chain links TRBV25-1 to TRBJ2-2; D remains unclear. CDR1 and CDR2 from the germline V gene are MGHDK and SYGVNS. There are 12 residues in the CDR3. V was cut by 6 bases and J by 6 bases, with 8 bases left in between.

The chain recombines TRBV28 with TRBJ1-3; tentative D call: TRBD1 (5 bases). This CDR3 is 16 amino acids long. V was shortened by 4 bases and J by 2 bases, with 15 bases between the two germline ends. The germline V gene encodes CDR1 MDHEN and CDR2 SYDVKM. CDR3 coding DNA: TGTGCCAGCAGTTCCTATGGGGGGGTAACTGGAAACACCATATATTTT. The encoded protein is CASSSYGGVTGNTIYF.

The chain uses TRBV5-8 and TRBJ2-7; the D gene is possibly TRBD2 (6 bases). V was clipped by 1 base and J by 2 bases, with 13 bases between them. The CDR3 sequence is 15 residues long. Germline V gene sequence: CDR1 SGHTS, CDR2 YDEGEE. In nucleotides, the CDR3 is TGTGCCAGCAGCTTGCTGGGGGGAAGCACCTACGAGCAGTACTTC. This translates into CASSLLGGSTYEQYF.

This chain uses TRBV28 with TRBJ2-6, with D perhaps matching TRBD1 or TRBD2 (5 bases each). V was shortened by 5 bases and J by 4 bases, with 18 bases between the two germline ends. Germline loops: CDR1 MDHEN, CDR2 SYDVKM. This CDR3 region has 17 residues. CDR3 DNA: TGTGCCAGCAGTACTCGGGACGTCTTTTCAGGGGCCAACGTCCTGACTTTC. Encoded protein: CASSTRDVFSGANVLTF.

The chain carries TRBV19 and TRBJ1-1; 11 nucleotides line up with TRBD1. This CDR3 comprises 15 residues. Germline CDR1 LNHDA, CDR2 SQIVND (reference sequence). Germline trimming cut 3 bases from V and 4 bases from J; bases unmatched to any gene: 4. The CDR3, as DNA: TGTGCCAGTAGTATCCCCGGGACAGGGGGCACTGAAGCTTTCTTT. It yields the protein CASSIPGTGGTEAFF.

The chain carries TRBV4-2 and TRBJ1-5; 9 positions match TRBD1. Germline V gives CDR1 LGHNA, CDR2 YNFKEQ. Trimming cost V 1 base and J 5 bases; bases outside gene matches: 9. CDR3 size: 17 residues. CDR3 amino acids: CASSQGTGGDLDQPQHF. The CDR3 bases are TGTGCCAGCAGCCAAGGAACAGGGGGCGATCTGGATCAGCCCCAGCATTTT.

Here the CDR3 reads CASSSQANTEAFF. In DNA, the CDR3 is TGTGCCAGCAGCTCCCAGGCAAACACTGAAGCTTTCTTT. J is TRBJ1-1 and V is TRBV7-6; D unclear. Germline assignment: CDR1 SGHVS and CDR2 FNYEAQ. Trimming removed 4 bases at V and 2 bases at J, with 8 bases between. There are 13 residues in the CDR3.

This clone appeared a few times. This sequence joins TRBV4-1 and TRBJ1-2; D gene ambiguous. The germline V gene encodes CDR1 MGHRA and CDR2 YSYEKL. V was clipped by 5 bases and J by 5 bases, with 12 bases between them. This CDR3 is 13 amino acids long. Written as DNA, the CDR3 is TGCGCCAGCAGCGGCGTCGGGAGATATGGCTACACCTTC. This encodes CASSGVGRYGYTF.

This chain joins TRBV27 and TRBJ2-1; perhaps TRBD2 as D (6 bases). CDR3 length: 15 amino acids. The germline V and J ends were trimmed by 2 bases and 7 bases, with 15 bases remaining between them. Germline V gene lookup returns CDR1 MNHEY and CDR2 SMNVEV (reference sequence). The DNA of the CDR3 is TGTGCCAGCAGTTTAGCGGGGCAAGTCGGGAATGAGCAGTTCTTC. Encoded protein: CASSLAGQVGNEQFF.

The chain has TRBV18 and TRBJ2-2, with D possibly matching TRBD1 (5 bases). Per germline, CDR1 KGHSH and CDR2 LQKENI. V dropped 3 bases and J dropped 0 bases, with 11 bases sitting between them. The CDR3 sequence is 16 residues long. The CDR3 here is CASSPIVTANTGELFF. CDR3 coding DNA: TGTGCCAGCTCACCCATCGTGACAGCGAACACCGGGGAGCTGTTTTTT.

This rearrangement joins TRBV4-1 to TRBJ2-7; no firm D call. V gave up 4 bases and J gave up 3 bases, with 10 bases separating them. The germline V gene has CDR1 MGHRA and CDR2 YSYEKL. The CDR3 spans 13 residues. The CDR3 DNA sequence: TGCGCCAGCAGCCGCCTGGAGAGCTACGAGCAGTACTTC. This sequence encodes CASSRLESYEQYF.

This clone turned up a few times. The CDR3 spells CSASVETQYF. CDR3 sequence (DNA): TGCAGTGCCTCCGTTGAGACCCAGTACTTC. The genes are TRBV20-1 and TRBJ2-5; D unresolved. Germline CDR1 DFQATT, CDR2 SNEGSKA (reference sequence). The CDR3 covers 10 residues. V lost 6 bases and J lost 5, with 7 bases in between.

The CDR3 DNA reads TGTGCCAGCTCACTTCGGAAACAGGGAGCAGATACGCAGTATTTT. Encoded protein: CASSLRKQGADTQYF. V usage is TRBV18 and J usage is TRBJ2-3, with D possibly being TRBD1 (6 bases). The V gene's germline CDR1 is KGHSH and CDR2 LQKENI. This CDR3 region has 15 residues. Trimming removed 4 bases at V and 4 bases at J, with 15 bases between.

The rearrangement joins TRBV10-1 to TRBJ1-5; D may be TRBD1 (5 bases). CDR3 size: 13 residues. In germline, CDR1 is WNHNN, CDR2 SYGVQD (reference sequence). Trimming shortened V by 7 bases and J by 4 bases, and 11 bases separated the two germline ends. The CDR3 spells CASITGPNQPQHF. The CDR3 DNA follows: TGCGCCAGCATTACAGGACCGAATCAGCCCCAGCATTTT.

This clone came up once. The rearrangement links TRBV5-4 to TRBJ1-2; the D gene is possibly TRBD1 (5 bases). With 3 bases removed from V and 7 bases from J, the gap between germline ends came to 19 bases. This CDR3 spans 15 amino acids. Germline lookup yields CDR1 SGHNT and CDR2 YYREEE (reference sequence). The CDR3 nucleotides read TGTGCCAGCAGCTCGCCGCCGGGGGGTCGGGGTGGCTACACCTTC. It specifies CASSSPPGGRGGYTF.

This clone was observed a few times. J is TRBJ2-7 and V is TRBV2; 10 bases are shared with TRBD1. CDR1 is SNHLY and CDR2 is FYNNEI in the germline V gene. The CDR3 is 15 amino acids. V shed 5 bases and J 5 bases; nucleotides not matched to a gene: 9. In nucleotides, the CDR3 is TGTGCCAGCAGTCAGTTCGGACAGGGGGTCCACGAGCAGTACTTC. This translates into CASSQFGQGVHEQYF.

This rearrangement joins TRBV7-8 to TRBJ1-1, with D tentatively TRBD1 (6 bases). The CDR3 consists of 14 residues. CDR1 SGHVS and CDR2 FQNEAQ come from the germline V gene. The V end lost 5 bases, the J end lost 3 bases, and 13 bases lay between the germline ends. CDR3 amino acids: CASSPGQFHTEAFF. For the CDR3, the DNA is TGTGCCAGCAGCCCCGGACAGTTTCACACTGAAGCTTTCTTT.

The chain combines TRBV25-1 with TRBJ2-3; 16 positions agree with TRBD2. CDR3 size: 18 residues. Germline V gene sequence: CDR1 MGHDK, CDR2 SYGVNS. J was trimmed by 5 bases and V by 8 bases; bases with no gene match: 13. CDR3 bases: TGTGCCAGCGGCCCCGGGACTAGCGGGGGGGGCGCTAGAGATACGCAGTATTTT. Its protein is CASGPGTSGGGARDTQYF.

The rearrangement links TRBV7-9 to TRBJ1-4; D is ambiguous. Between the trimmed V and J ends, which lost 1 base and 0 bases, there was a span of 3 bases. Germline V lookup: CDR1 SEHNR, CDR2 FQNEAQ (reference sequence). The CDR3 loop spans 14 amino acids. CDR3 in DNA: TGTGCCAGCAGCTTAGACCCAACTAATGAAAAACTGTTTTTT. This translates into CASSLDPTNEKLFF.

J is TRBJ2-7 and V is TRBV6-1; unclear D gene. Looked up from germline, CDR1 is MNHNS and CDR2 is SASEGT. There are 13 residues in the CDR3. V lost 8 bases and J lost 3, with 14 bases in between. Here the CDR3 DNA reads TGTGCCAGCTGTCGGGCGGCCTTCTACGAGCAGTACTTC. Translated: CASCRAAFYEQYF.

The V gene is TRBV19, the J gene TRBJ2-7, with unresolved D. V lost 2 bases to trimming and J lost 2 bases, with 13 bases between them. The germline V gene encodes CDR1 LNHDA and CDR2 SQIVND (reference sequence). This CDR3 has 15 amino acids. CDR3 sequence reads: CASSINPRGPYEQYF. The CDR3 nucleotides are TGTGCCAGTAGTATAAACCCGCGAGGCCCCTACGAGCAGTACTTC.

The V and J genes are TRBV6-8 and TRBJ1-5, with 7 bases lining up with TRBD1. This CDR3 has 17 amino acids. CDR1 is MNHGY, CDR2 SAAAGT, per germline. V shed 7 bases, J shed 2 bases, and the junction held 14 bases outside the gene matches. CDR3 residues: CASTLPGRGFCNQPQHF. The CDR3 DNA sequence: TGTGCCAGCACCCTACCGGGCAGGGGGTTTTGCAATCAGCCCCAGCATTTT.

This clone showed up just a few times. The CDR3 region is CASSPIETSNQPQHF. CDR3 DNA sequence: TGCGCCAGCAGCCCCATAGAAACGAGCAATCAGCCCCAGCATTTT. This chain uses TRBV4-1 with TRBJ1-5, with D unresolved. Deletions cut 4 bases from V and 1 base from J, with 11 bases between. This CDR3 is built from 15 residues. Germline V gene lookup returns CDR1 MGHRA and CDR2 YSYEKL.